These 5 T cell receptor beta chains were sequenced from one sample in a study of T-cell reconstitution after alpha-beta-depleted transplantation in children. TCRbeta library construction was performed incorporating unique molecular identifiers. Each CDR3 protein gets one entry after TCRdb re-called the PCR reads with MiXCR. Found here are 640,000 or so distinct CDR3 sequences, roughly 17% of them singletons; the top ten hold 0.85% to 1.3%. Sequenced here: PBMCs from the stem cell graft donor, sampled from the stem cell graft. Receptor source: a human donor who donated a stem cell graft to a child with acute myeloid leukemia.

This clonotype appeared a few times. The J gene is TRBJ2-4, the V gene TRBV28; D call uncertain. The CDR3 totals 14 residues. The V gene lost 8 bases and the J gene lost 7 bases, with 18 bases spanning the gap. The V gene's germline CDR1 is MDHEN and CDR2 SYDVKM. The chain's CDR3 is CASYDGYGGNIQYF. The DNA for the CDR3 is TGTGCCAGCTACGATGGGTACGGTGGGAACATTCAGTACTTC.

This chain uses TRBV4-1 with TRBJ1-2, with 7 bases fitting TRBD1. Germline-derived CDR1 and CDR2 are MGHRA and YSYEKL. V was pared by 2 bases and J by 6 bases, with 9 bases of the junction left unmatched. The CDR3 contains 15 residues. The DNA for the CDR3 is TGCGCCAGCAGCCAACCCATAAGGACAGGTGATGGCTACACCTTC. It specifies CASSQPIRTGDGYTF.

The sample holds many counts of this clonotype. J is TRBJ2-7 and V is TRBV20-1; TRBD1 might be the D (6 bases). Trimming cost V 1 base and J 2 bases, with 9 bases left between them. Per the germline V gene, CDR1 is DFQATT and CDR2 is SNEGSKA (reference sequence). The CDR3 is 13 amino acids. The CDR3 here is CSARGQGPYEQYF. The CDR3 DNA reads TGCAGTGCTAGAGGGCAGGGGCCCTACGAGCAGTACTTC.

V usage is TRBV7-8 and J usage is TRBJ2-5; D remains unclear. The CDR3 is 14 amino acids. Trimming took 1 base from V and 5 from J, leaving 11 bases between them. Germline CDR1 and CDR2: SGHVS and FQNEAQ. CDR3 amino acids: CASSLDTVAETQYF. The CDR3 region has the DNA TGTGCCAGCAGCTTAGACACGGTGGCTGAGACCCAGTACTTC.

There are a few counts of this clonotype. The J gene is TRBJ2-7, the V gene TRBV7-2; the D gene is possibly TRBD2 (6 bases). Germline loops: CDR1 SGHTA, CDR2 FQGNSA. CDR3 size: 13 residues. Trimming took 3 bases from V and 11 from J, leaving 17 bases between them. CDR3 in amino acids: CASSLDGAWGEYF. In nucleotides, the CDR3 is TGTGCCAGCAGCTTGGACGGCGCTTGGGGGGAGTACTTC.